The 27 T cell receptor beta chains given below trace back to one sample, sequenced in a study of blood T cell repertoires in COVID-19. Repertoires were generated with immunoSEQ multiplex PCR, while TCRdb's copy carries only in-frame clones and drops some. The repertoire includes 150,000 or so clones, 79% of them detected once, and 4% to 5% sits in the top ten. Material for sequencing was peripheral blood. All receptors derive from a woman in her sixties or seventies with COVID-19, enrolled during active disease.

Only a few counts were recorded for this clone. This sequence joins TRBV28 and TRBJ1-1; D possibly corresponds to TRBD1 (5 bases). Germline assignment: CDR1 MDHEN and CDR2 SYDVKM. The CDR3 spans 19 residues. V was clipped by 1 base and J by 5 bases, with 26 bases between them. CDR3 sequence (DNA): TGTGCCAGCAGTTTATTGACAATCGGGCGGTCGGGGGAGGGAACTGAAGCTTTCTTT. Residues: CASSLLTIGRSGEGTEAFF.

Ten or more counts support this clone. This rearrangement joins TRBV4-2 to TRBJ2-2, with TRBD2 identical over 8 bases. V dropped 0 bases and J dropped 5; count of bases not matched to a gene: 2. The CDR3 totals 15 residues. Germline V gene sequence: CDR1 LGHNA, CDR2 YNFKEQ. CDR3 sequence (DNA): TGTGCCAGCAGCCAAGATGGCGGGGGGACCGGGGAGCTGTTTTTT. Amino acid sequence: CASSQDGGGTGELFF.

The gene calls are TRBV7-9 and TRBJ1-1; D unclear. This CDR3 region has 16 residues. V was shortened by 0 bases and J by 3 bases, with 14 bases between the two germline ends. The germline gives CDR1 SEHNR, CDR2 FQNEAQ (reference sequence). This chain's CDR3 is CASSLATTPRDTEAFF. DNA of the CDR3: TGTGCCAGCAGCTTAGCTACAACTCCGAGGGACACTGAAGCTTTCTTT. The complete variable domain, with remaining parts taken from reference TRBV7-9 and TRBJ1-1, reads DTGVSQNPRHKITKRGQNVTFRCDPISEHNRLYWYRQTLGQGPEFLTYFQNEAQLEKSRLLSDRFSAERPKGSFSTLEIQRTEQGDSAMYLCASSLATTPRDTEAFFGQGTRLTVV.

V usage is TRBV3-1 (or the pseudogene TRBV3-2) and J usage is TRBJ1-1, with a tentative D call TRBD1 (6 bases). V was trimmed by 7 bases and J by 2 bases, leaving 17 bases between them. This CDR3 comprises 15 residues. Per the germline V gene, CDR1 is LGHDT and CDR2 is YNNKEL (reference sequence). The CDR3 protein is CASKERGNGNTEAFF. CDR3 DNA sequence: TGTGCCAGCAAGGAAAGGGGGAATGGAAACACTGAAGCTTTCTTT.

The V call is TRBV5-4, the J call TRBJ1-1, with TRBD1 as a possible D gene (5 bases). This CDR3 comprises 15 residues. The V end lost 3 bases, the J end lost 0 bases, and 12 bases lay between the germline ends. From germline, CDR1 is SGHNT and CDR2 YYREEE (reference sequence). CDR3: CASSSGGSMNTEAFF. DNA for the CDR3: TGTGCCAGCAGCTCCGGGGGGAGCATGAACACTGAAGCTTTCTTT.

The V call is TRBV6-1, the J call TRBJ2-1, with TRBD1 matching over 8 bases. The germline V gene encodes CDR1 MNHNS and CDR2 SASEGT. The CDR3 has 14 amino acids. Trimming took 3 bases from V and 6 from J; bases not matched to a gene: 4. The chain's CDR3 is CASSDLQGGNEQFF. The CDR3 nucleotides are TGTGCCAGCAGTGACCTACAGGGGGGCAATGAGCAGTTCTTC.

The J gene is TRBJ1-1, the V gene TRBV4-2; 9 nucleotides match TRBD1. This CDR3 region has 17 residues. Unmatched junction bases numbered 8, after V lost 0 bases and J lost 3 bases. Germline V CDR1 and CDR2: LGHNA, YNFKEQ. The CDR3 coding sequence is TGTGCCAGCAGCCAAGAAGGGACAGGGCCTCCTTACACTGAAGCTTTCTTT. It yields the protein CASSQEGTGPPYTEAFF.

The chain combines TRBV29-1 with TRBJ2-5; D gene uncertain. The CDR3 totals 12 residues. Trimming took 4 bases from V and 6 from J, leaving 12 bases between them. CDR1 and CDR2 (germline): SQVTM, ANQGSEA. The CDR3 protein is CSVAPGQKTQYF. DNA of the CDR3: TGCAGCGTTGCACCGGGTCAAAAGACCCAGTACTTC.

DNA of the CDR3: TGTGCCAGCAAGGAGACAGGCACAGATACGCAGTATTTT. It yields the protein CASKETGTDTQYF. The J gene is TRBJ2-3, the V gene TRBV28; possibly TRBD1 for D (5 bases). Germline CDR1 is MDHEN and CDR2 is SYDVKM. V lost 7 bases and J lost 1, with 9 bases in between. There are 13 residues in the CDR3.

This clone was seen only a few times. This chain uses TRBV18 with TRBJ2-7; weak D call: TRBD1 (6 bases). The CDR3 length is 13 residues. Trimming removed 3 bases at V and 2 bases at J, with 8 bases between. Looked up from germline, CDR1 is KGHSH and CDR2 is LQKENI. This CDR3 is CASSPDSTYEQYF. For the CDR3, the DNA is TGTGCCAGCTCACCGGACAGTACCTACGAGCAGTACTTC.

The chain carries TRBV10-3 and TRBJ2-7; TRBD2 agrees at 9 bases. The CDR3 totals 14 residues. CDR1 is ENHRY, CDR2 SYGVKD, per germline. Trimming at V came to 7 bases and at J to 6 bases, leaving 10 bases not matched to a gene. This CDR3 is CAITRIETSGEQYF. The CDR3 nucleotides are TGTGCCATCACCCGTATAGAGACTAGCGGCGAGCAGTACTTC.

This chain links TRBV29-1 with TRBJ2-7, with D perhaps matching TRBD2 (6 bases). The CDR3 runs 14 residues. V dropped 6 bases and J dropped 2 bases, with 17 bases sitting between them. Per germline, CDR1 SQVTM and CDR2 ANQGSEA. The CDR3 DNA follows: TGCAGCGTGGCCCAGGCCCCGGGGGCCTACGAGCAGTACTTC. Its translation is CSVAQAPGAYEQYF.

The chain combines TRBV6-5 with TRBJ2-7; maybe TRBD1 (6 bases). V lost 7 bases and J lost 9, with 10 bases in between. The CDR3 consists of 10 residues. CDR1 is MNHEY and CDR2 is SVGAGI in the germline V gene. The CDR3 loop is CASIQGRQYF. CDR3 coding DNA: TGTGCCAGCATACAGGGTCGGCAGTACTTC.

The chain uses TRBV4-1 and TRBJ1-2, with D maybe TRBD1 (5 bases). This CDR3 is 13 amino acids long. Germline V gene sequence: CDR1 MGHRA, CDR2 YSYEKL. The V end lost 0 bases, the J end lost 4 bases, and 6 bases lay between the germline ends. CDR3 loop: CASSQERGYGYTF. CDR3 DNA sequence: TGCGCCAGCAGCCAAGAAAGGGGCTATGGCTACACCTTC.

J is TRBJ2-1 and V is TRBV6-5; weak D call: TRBD1 (6 bases). Germline CDR1 is MNHEY and CDR2 is SVGAGI. The CDR3 is made up of 13 amino acids. V lost 6 bases, J lost 4 bases, and 10 bases lay in between. Here the CDR3 reads CASRWGRYNEQFF. CDR3 sequence (DNA): TGTGCCAGCAGGTGGGGGCGGTACAATGAGCAGTTCTTC.

The rearrangement joins TRBV5-1 to TRBJ2-5; 12 bases align to TRBD1. Trimming cost V 2 bases and J 1 base; bases outside gene matches: 6. Germline V gives CDR1 SGHRS, CDR2 YFSETQ. The CDR3 totals 17 residues. CDR3 in DNA: TGCGCCAGCAGCTTCGGGACAGGGGGCTTCCCCCAAGAGACCCAGTACTTC. It translates to CASSFGTGGFPQETQYF.

This clone was detected only once. This chain links TRBV28 with TRBJ1-5; D ambiguous. Germline V gives CDR1 MDHEN, CDR2 SYDVKM. V dropped 2 bases and J dropped 4 bases, with 3 bases sitting between them. The CDR3 has 12 amino acids. Here the CDR3 reads CASSLTNQPQHF. The CDR3 region has the DNA TGTGCCAGCAGTTTAACAAATCAGCCCCAGCATTTT.

The chain employs TRBV5-1 and TRBJ1-2; 9 bases line up with TRBD1. From germline, CDR1 is SGHRS and CDR2 YFSETQ. This CDR3 contains 14 residues. Germline trimming cut 3 bases from V and 8 bases from J; bases unmatched to any gene: 8. The CDR3 is CASSSSGTGFGYTF. DNA for the CDR3: TGCGCCAGCAGCTCCTCGGGGACAGGGTTCGGCTACACCTTC.

The V and J genes are TRBV6-5 and TRBJ1-1; perhaps TRBD1 as D (6 bases). Trimming took off 11 bases at V and 1 base at J, with 17 bases between the two ends. Per germline, CDR1 MNHEY and CDR2 SVGAGI. This CDR3 has 14 residues. CDR3 in DNA: TGTGCCGTCCGGGGAGGGGGGGAGAACACTGAAGCTTTCTTT. Amino acid sequence: CAVRGGGENTEAFF.

This clone is a singleton in its sample. The chain carries TRBV6-5 and TRBJ1-1; D is possibly TRBD1 (6 bases). Trimming cost V 5 bases and J 3 bases, with 16 bases left between them. The germline gives CDR1 MNHEY, CDR2 SVGAGI. The CDR3 runs 15 residues. The CDR3 loop is CASSQPTGWHTEAFF. The CDR3 region has the DNA TGTGCCAGCAGTCAACCAACAGGGTGGCACACTGAAGCTTTCTTT.

The V gene is TRBV24-1, the J gene TRBJ2-7; TRBD2 matches 14 bases. Trimming took 3 bases from V and 0 from J; bases not matched to a gene: 15. Germline V lookup: CDR1 KGHDR, CDR2 SFDVKD. This CDR3 has 21 amino acids. CDR3 loop: CATSDPFTRTSGGSTSYEQYF. The CDR3 DNA sequence: TGTGCCACCAGTGATCCCTTTACTCGGACTAGCGGGGGGTCCACCTCCTACGAGCAGTACTTC.

The chain is built from TRBV7-9 and TRBJ2-2; TRBD2 matches at 7 bases. V lost 5 bases and J lost 3; bases outside the gene matches: 6. Germline CDR1 and CDR2: SEHNR and FQNEAQ (reference sequence). The CDR3 covers 15 residues. This CDR3 reads CASSRLGGDTGELFF. Here the CDR3 DNA reads TGTGCCAGCAGCCGCCTTGGGGGGGACACCGGGGAGCTGTTTTTT.

V and J are TRBV27 and TRBJ1-2; D may be TRBD1 (6 bases). The V gene lost 3 bases and the J gene lost 3 bases, with 14 bases spanning the gap. CDR1 is MNHEY, CDR2 SMNVEV, per germline (reference sequence). CDR3 size: 15 residues. The CDR3 nucleotides read TGTGCCAGCAGTTTCCTCGACAGGATGGACTATGGCTACACCTTC. It translates to CASSFLDRMDYGYTF.

This clone was seen a single time. The chain combines TRBV28 with TRBJ1-2; TRBD1 might be the D (5 bases). The V end lost 6 bases, the J end lost 2 bases, and 13 bases lay between the germline ends. CDR1 and CDR2 (germline): MDHEN, SYDVKM. This CDR3 has 14 residues. The CDR3 loop reads CASRSHRGNYGYTF. The CDR3 region has the DNA TGTGCCAGCAGGTCCCATAGGGGCAACTATGGCTACACCTTC.

This clone has ten or more counts. Other DNA sequences in the same sample also yield this CDR3. The CDR3 is CASSPYRETEAFF. The CDR3 DNA reads as TGTGCCAGCAGCCCTTACAGGGAAACTGAAGCTTTCTTT. V usage is TRBV11-1 and J usage is TRBJ1-1, with D tentatively TRBD1 (6 bases). Germline-derived CDR1 and CDR2 are SGHAT and FQDESV (reference sequence). This CDR3 is built from 13 residues. V lost 5 bases and J 5 bases, leaving 12 bases between the germline ends.

This clone showed up just a few times. This sequence joins TRBV28 and TRBJ1-1; 9 bases are shared with TRBD1. V was pared by 5 bases and J by 5 bases, with 9 bases of the junction left unmatched. The CDR3 totals 15 residues. The germline V gene has CDR1 MDHEN and CDR2 SYDVKM. This CDR3 reads CASSQLQGAETEAFF. The CDR3 DNA reads TGTGCCAGCAGTCAGCTACAGGGGGCGGAGACTGAAGCTTTCTTT.

The V call is TRBV9, the J call TRBJ2-5; D might be TRBD2 (7 bases). V was clipped by 4 bases and J by 2 bases, with 27 bases between them. Germline V gives CDR1 SGDLS, CDR2 YYNGEE. The CDR3 loop spans 19 amino acids. In nucleotides, the CDR3 is TGTGCCAGCAGCCCCAGAGGAGGGTTCGGAGGGGGACTACAAGAGACCCAGTACTTC. It yields the protein CASSPRGGFGGGLQETQYF.